These 14 T cell receptor beta chains came from one sample sequenced in a study of cytomegalovirus exposure and HLA in healthy donors. The study ran its PCR with 60 Vbeta and 13 Jbeta primers. Clones were sequenced by immunoSEQ multiplex PCR, and TCRdb holds only the in-frame ones, with some missing. The repertoire consists of roughly 160,000 clones, with 80% to 90% occurring once and the leading ten covering roughly 10%. The sequenced sample was PBMCs. The receptors shown here come from a man aged 18 to 29 in good health and CMV-seropositive.

This chain links TRBV7-9 with TRBJ1-4, with 7 positions matching TRBD1. This CDR3 spans 13 amino acids. J was trimmed by 7 bases and V by 5 bases; bases with no gene match: 4. Germline V gene lookup returns CDR1 SEHNR and CDR2 FQNEAQ (reference sequence). Written as DNA, the CDR3 is TGTGCCAGCAGCATACGACAGGGTGAAAAACTGTTTTTT. Its protein product is CASSIRQGEKLFF.

The CDR3 loop is CASSLTGKGRTYYGYTF. As DNA, the CDR3 is TGTGCCAGCAGTTTAACTGGGAAGGGCCGGACTTACTATGGCTACACCTTC. The chain recombines TRBV27 with TRBJ1-2, with D unclear. There are 17 residues in the CDR3. The ends were cut back, 2 bases at V and 3 bases at J, with 19 bases in the middle. Germline loops: CDR1 MNHEY, CDR2 SMNVEV (reference sequence).

The rearrangement joins TRBV5-1 to TRBJ2-1, with 12 bases fitting TRBD2. There are 15 residues in the CDR3. The ends lost 9 bases at V and 7 bases at J; junction bases unmatched: 11. The germline V gene encodes CDR1 SGHRS and CDR2 YFSETQ. CDR3 in DNA: TGCGCCACCTCATGGAGGACTAGCGGGGATAATGAGCAGTTCTTC. Its protein is CATSWRTSGDNEQFF.

The chain employs TRBV2 and TRBJ2-2; 10 bases map to TRBD1. Germline CDR1 reads SNHLY; CDR2 reads FYNNEI. The V gene end was trimmed by 6 bases and the J gene end by 5 bases; junction bases not matched to a gene: 6. CDR3 size: 15 residues. CDR3 nucleotides: TGTGCCAGCAGCGAGGACAGGGGGAAGACCGGGGAGCTGTTTTTT. This encodes CASSEDRGKTGELFF.

This chain joins TRBV5-1 and TRBJ2-1, with 8 bases matching TRBD2. From germline, CDR1 is SGHRS and CDR2 YFSETQ. CDR3 length: 15 residues. V was pared by 0 bases and J by 3 bases, with 2 bases of the junction left unmatched. CDR3 residues: CASSLEGLGYNEQFF. The CDR3 DNA is TGCGCCAGCAGCTTGGAGGGACTAGGCTACAATGAGCAGTTCTTC. Filled out from reference TRBV5-1 and TRBJ2-1, the complete variable domain reads KAGVTQTPRYLIKTRGQQVTLSCSPISGHRSVSWYQQTPGQGLQFLFEYFSETQRNKGNFPGRFSGRQFSNSRSEMNVSTLELGDSALYLCASSLEGLGYNEQFFGPGTRLTVL.

The chain recombines TRBV13 with TRBJ2-1; 12 bases fit TRBD2. This CDR3 contains 15 residues. V gave up 5 bases and J gave up 8 bases; unmatched junction bases: 7. Germline CDR1 and CDR2: PRHDT and FYEKMQ (reference sequence). The CDR3 loop reads CASSPMTSGGYEQFF. CDR3 coding DNA: TGTGCCAGCAGCCCAATGACTAGCGGGGGATATGAGCAGTTCTTC.

In DNA form, the CDR3 reads TGTGCCAGCAGCGGACCCGGGACTGCAAACACTGAAGCTTTCTTT. This encodes CASSGPGTANTEAFF. The V call is TRBV13, the J call TRBJ1-1; maybe TRBD1 (5 bases). V dropped 5 bases and J dropped 2 bases, with 15 bases sitting between them. From germline, CDR1 is PRHDT and CDR2 FYEKMQ (reference sequence). The CDR3 loop spans 15 amino acids.

The chain joins TRBV4-1 to TRBJ2-2; TRBD1 matches at 12 bases. V lost 6 bases to trimming and J lost 7 bases; unmatched junction nucleotides: 9. Germline CDR1 MGHRA, CDR2 YSYEKL. The CDR3 runs 16 residues. The CDR3 is CASRIPGTGGNGELFF. In DNA, the CDR3 is TGCGCCAGCAGGATTCCCGGGACAGGGGGCAACGGGGAGCTGTTTTTT.

The chain has TRBV5-1 and TRBJ2-3; the match to TRBD2 covers 11 bases. Trimming cost V 4 bases and J 5 bases; bases outside gene matches: 6. Germline CDR1 is SGHRS and CDR2 is YFSETQ. The CDR3 has 15 amino acids. CDR3 sequence reads: CASSRSGTSGDTQYF. CDR3 nucleotide sequence: TGCGCCAGCAGCAGGTCCGGGACTAGCGGAGATACGCAGTATTTT. Full variable domain (outside the CDR3, taken from reference TRBV5-1 and TRBJ2-3): KAGVTQTPRYLIKTRGQQVTLSCSPISGHRSVSWYQQTPGQGLQFLFEYFSETQRNKGNFPGRFSGRQFSNSRSEMNVSTLELGDSALYLCASSRSGTSGDTQYFGPGTRLTVL.

This clone appeared once. The rearrangement uses TRBV7-6 and TRBJ2-2; tentative D call: TRBD2 (5 bases). CDR3 length: 13 residues. Trimming removed 1 base at V and 6 bases at J, with 6 bases between. Germline V lookup: CDR1 SGHVS, CDR2 FNYEAQ. CDR3: CASSLVEAGELFF. The CDR3 bases are TGTGCCAGCAGCTTAGTGGAGGCCGGGGAGCTGTTTTTT. Full variable domain (outside the CDR3, taken from reference TRBV7-6 and TRBJ2-2): GAGVSQSPRYKVTKRGQDVALRCDPISGHVSLYWYRQALGQGPEFLTYFNYEAQQDKSGLPNDRFSAERPEGSISTLTIQRTEQRDSAMYRCASSLVEAGELFFGEGSRLTVL.

This chain connects TRBV29-1 to TRBJ1-1; the D is unclear. CDR1 and CDR2 from the germline V gene are SQVTM and ANQGSEA. Trimming left V 6 bases short and J 4 bases short, with 12 bases between. The CDR3 has 12 residues. The CDR3 sequence is CSVFRVTTEAFF. CDR3 nucleotide sequence: TGCAGCGTGTTCCGGGTGACCACTGAAGCTTTCTTT.

This clone was counted a few times. The V and J genes are TRBV6-1 and TRBJ2-4; 8 nucleotides agree with TRBD1. The length of the CDR3 is 18 residues. CDR1 and CDR2 from the germline V gene are MNHNS and SASEGT. Trimming removed 4 bases from V and 0 bases from J; junction bases left unmatched: 11. The CDR3 coding sequence is TGTGCCAGCAGTGCCGGACAGGGTACGGAGATAGCCAAAAACATTCAGTACTTC. Its translation: CASSAGQGTEIAKNIQYF.

The V gene is TRBV27, the J gene TRBJ2-7, with D perhaps matching TRBD2 (6 bases). V was pared by 5 bases and J by 0 bases, with 14 bases between. This CDR3 contains 15 residues. Germline V gene data show CDR1 as MNHEY and CDR2 as SMNVEV (reference sequence). CDR3 bases: TGTGCCAGCAGTACGAGGGAGCGGGTCTCCTACGAGCAGTACTTC. It specifies CASSTRERVSYEQYF.

This clone was counted a few times. The CDR3 DNA sequence: TGCGCCAGCAGCCAAGACAGGGGCCTTTCTCCCCGGACTGAAGCTTTCTTT. This encodes CASSQDRGLSPRTEAFF. This chain joins TRBV4-1 and TRBJ1-1; tentatively, D is TRBD1 (6 bases). Per the germline V gene, CDR1 is MGHRA and CDR2 is YSYEKL. There are 17 residues in the CDR3. Trimming removed 0 bases from V and 5 bases from J, with 19 bases in between.